Listed here are 4 T cell receptor beta chains from one sample, sequenced in a study of blood T cell repertoires in COVID-19. TCRdb keeps only in-frame clones here, not all; method: immunoSEQ multiplex PCR. Among 55,000 to 65,000 clones, 60% to 80% were seen once, and the ten largest hold roughly 3.2%. The sample taken for sequencing was peripheral blood. The source is a man in his 60s with acute or convalescent COVID-19.

The chain couples TRBV7-6 to TRBJ1-6, with D uncertain. Germline V gene data show CDR1 as SGHVS and CDR2 as FNYEAQ. V dropped 0 bases and J dropped 0 bases, with 9 bases sitting between them. CDR3 length equals 17 residues. This CDR3 reads CASSLAPTGSYNSPLHF. CDR3 DNA sequence: TGTGCCAGCAGCTTAGCCCCTACGGGCTCCTATAATTCACCCCTCCACTTT.

This clone was counted a few times. The V call is TRBV5-1, the J call TRBJ2-2, with TRBD2 matching 8 bases. The germline CDR1 and CDR2 sequences are SGHRS and YFSETQ. The CDR3 sequence is 18 residues long. V was clipped by 4 bases and J by 4 bases; unmatched bases: 15. CDR3 sequence reads: CASSDPGGRGGTTGELFF. In nucleotides, the CDR3 is TGCGCCAGCAGCGACCCTGGAGGGCGCGGGGGGACCACCGGGGAGCTGTTTTTT.

The V and J genes are TRBV5-5 and TRBJ2-7, with 7 bases that match TRBD2. The CDR3 runs to 14 residues. Per germline, CDR1 SGHKS and CDR2 YYEKEE (reference sequence). V was clipped by 3 bases and J by 2 bases; unmatched bases: 5. CDR3 nucleotides: TGTGCCAGCAGCTACTCCAGCGGGGCCTACGAGCAGTACTTC. This encodes CASSYSSGAYEQYF.

V is TRBV6-5 and J is TRBJ1-6, with D tentatively TRBD1 (6 bases). The V end lost 2 bases, the J end lost 8 bases, and 10 bases lay between the germline ends. Germline V gene data show CDR1 as MNHEY and CDR2 as SVGAGI. This CDR3 has 14 residues. The CDR3 spells CASSYGQWDSPLHF. CDR3 DNA sequence: TGTGCCAGCAGTTACGGACAGTGGGATTCACCCCTCCACTTT.